Reported below is one T cell receptor (beta chain). Antigen: not known. V shed 8 bases and J 6 bases; nucleotides not matched to a gene: 7. The CDR3 covers 13 residues. Per germline, CDR1 MGHDK and CDR2 SYGVNS. Time point defined: 2015-2016 season, pre-vaccination. TCRB was sequenced at Survey level resolution. The assay was immunoSEQ multiplex PCR, and TCRdb's table has in-frame clones only and misses some. The sample shows approximately 5,500 clones, about 82% of them seen only once. This entry is derived from a study of follicular helper T cells after annual influenza vaccination. Study-level points and caveats: Day 7 ICOS+CD38+ clones later appeared mostly in ICOS-CD38- cTfh. Undersampling of larger non-cTfh compartments could not be excluded.

The rearrangement uses TRBV25-1 and TRBJ2-1, with 7 bases matching TRBD1. This sample comprised CXCR5- memory CD4+ T cells sorted from blood, obtained on the day of influenza vaccination. This sequence was found in an adult who received the influenza vaccine. The CDR3 is CASATGTSNEQFF. The CDR3, as DNA: TGTGCCAGCGCGACAGGGACGAGCAATGAGCAGTTCTTC.